These 23 T cell receptor beta chains share one sample of origin, sequenced in a study of control samples from healthy donors and cancer patients. Clones were sequenced by immunoSEQ multiplex PCR, and TCRdb holds only the in-frame ones, with some missing. Found here are about 55,000 clones, 85% to 95% of them singletons; the top ten hold nearly 2.5%. The sequenced material came from blood. The receptors were sampled from a man in his thirties or forties in good health.

The chain is built from TRBV21-1 and TRBJ2-1; TRBD2, as called in the table, went unchecked against the DNA. TRBV21-1 is annotated as a pseudogene. The CDR3 contains 19 residues. CDR3 amino acids: CASSKDCWTSGKVYNEQFF. In DNA form, the CDR3 reads TGTGCCAGCAGCAAAGATTGTTGGACTAGCGGGAAGGTCTACAATGAGCAGTTCTTC.

This clone was counted a single time. The rearrangement links TRBV9 to TRBJ1-6; D is ambiguous. The CDR3 runs 15 residues. Trimming removed 4 bases at V and 7 bases at J, with 15 bases between. Germline CDR1 reads SGDLS; CDR2 reads YYNGEE. The CDR3 spells CASSFLGVWNSPLHF. Written as DNA, the CDR3 is TGTGCCAGCAGCTTTCTTGGTGTCTGGAATTCACCCCTCCACTTT.

The rearrangement links TRBV3-1 (or the pseudogene TRBV3-2) to TRBJ2-1; a weak D match, TRBD1 (6 bases). The CDR3 has 14 amino acids. CDR1 LGHDT and CDR2 YNNKEL come from the germline V gene (reference sequence). Between the trimmed V and J ends, which lost 4 bases and 4 bases, there was a span of 11 bases. This CDR3 is CASSPPTGYNEQFF. The CDR3, as DNA: TGTGCCAGCAGCCCGCCTACAGGGTACAATGAGCAGTTCTTC.

CDR3 sequence reads: CSVDLAGGPEQYF. The CDR3 nucleotides are TGCAGCGTTGACCTAGCGGGAGGACCCGAGCAGTACTTC. The chain joins TRBV29-1 to TRBJ2-7; 11 positions match TRBD2. Trimming took 3 bases from V and 6 from J; bases not matched to a gene: 4. The V gene's germline CDR1 is SQVTM and CDR2 ANQGSEA. This CDR3 is built from 13 residues.

This clone has only one observation. V usage is TRBV28 and J usage is TRBJ1-2; weak D call: TRBD1 (6 bases). Germline V gene lookup returns CDR1 MDHEN and CDR2 SYDVKM. This CDR3 contains 14 residues. Trimming shortened V by 2 bases and J by 4 bases, and 11 bases separated the two germline ends. The CDR3 loop is CASSLLGGSYGYTF. The CDR3 nucleotides read TGTGCCAGCAGTTTACTGGGGGGCAGCTATGGCTACACCTTC.

The chain has TRBV27 and TRBJ2-3, with D uncertain. The ends were cut back, 6 bases at V and 0 bases at J, with 10 bases in the middle. The CDR3 is made up of 14 amino acids. Germline V gives CDR1 MNHEY, CDR2 SMNVEV (reference sequence). The CDR3 here is CASSLYRSTDTQYF. For the CDR3, the DNA is TGTGCCAGCAGCCTCTACAGAAGCACAGATACGCAGTATTTT.

The chain uses TRBV7-9 and TRBJ1-2; TRBD1 matches at 9 bases. The V segment lost 4 bases and the J segment 8 bases; nucleotides outside the gene matches: 8. The CDR3 runs 14 residues. Germline V lookup: CDR1 SEHNR, CDR2 FQNEAQ (reference sequence). This CDR3 is CASSSRDRVSGYTF. The CDR3 DNA reads as TGTGCCAGCAGCTCCCGGGACAGGGTGAGCGGCTACACCTTC.

This rearrangement joins TRBV9 to TRBJ2-7; D not resolved. Germline CDR1 SGDLS, CDR2 YYNGEE. The CDR3 has 13 residues. V was shortened by 0 bases and J by 0 bases, with 4 bases between the two germline ends. Here the CDR3 DNA reads TGTGCCAGCAGCGTAGACCTCTCCTACGAGCAGTACTTC. This gives the protein CASSVDLSYEQYF.

This sequence joins TRBV29-1 and TRBJ1-2, with D unclear. V gave up 3 bases and J gave up 5 bases, with 10 bases separating them. This CDR3 spans 12 amino acids. The germline V gene encodes CDR1 SQVTM and CDR2 ANQGSEA. The CDR3 coding sequence is TGCAGCGTTGATTGGGGAGGGTATGGCTACACCTTC. This encodes CSVDWGGYGYTF.

The CDR3 DNA reads TGTGCCAGCAGGGGGGGAGGCAATCAGCCCCAGCATTTT. Translating gives CASRGGGNQPQHF. This chain joins TRBV12-3 or TRBV12-4 and TRBJ1-5; D might be TRBD1 (5 bases). The CDR3 covers 13 residues. Trimming removed 6 bases at V and 2 bases at J, with 8 bases between.

V usage is TRBV10-3 and J usage is TRBJ1-2; 7 positions match TRBD1. Germline V gene sequence: CDR1 ENHRY, CDR2 SYGVKD. The CDR3 consists of 12 residues. V shed 11 bases and J 5 bases; nucleotides not matched to a gene: 8. The CDR3 sequence is CALGTEAYGYTF. CDR3 DNA: TGTGCCCTAGGGACAGAGGCTTATGGCTACACCTTC.

The chain is built from TRBV28 and TRBJ1-3, with a tentative D call TRBD1 (5 bases). This CDR3 comprises 18 residues. Trimming left V 1 base short and J 5 bases short, with 21 bases between. Germline lookup yields CDR1 MDHEN and CDR2 SYDVKM. CDR3 nucleotide sequence: TGTGCCAGCAGTTTATTCCCAGTTGGGGTGGGGCTCAGAAACACCATATATTTT. This codes for CASSLFPVGVGLRNTIYF. The whole variable domain, filled in from reference TRBV28 and TRBJ1-3, reads DVKVTQSSRYLVKRTGEKVFLECVQDMDHENMFWYRQDPGLGLRLIYFSYDVKMKEKGDIPEGYSVSREKKERFSLILESASTNQTSMYLCASSLFPVGVGLRNTIYFGEGSWLTVV.

CDR3 sequence: CASSVAGGRAADTQYF. The DNA of the CDR3 is TGTGCCAGCAGCGTAGCGGGCGGGAGGGCCGCAGATACGCAGTATTTT. The V call is TRBV9, the J call TRBJ2-3; TRBD2 agrees at 9 bases. The ends lost 0 bases at V and 4 bases at J; junction bases unmatched: 6. This CDR3 has 16 residues. CDR1 is SGDLS and CDR2 is YYNGEE in the germline V gene.

This chain links TRBV5-1 with TRBJ1-2; 7 bases fit TRBD1. The CDR3 contains 18 residues. V lost 2 bases, J lost 0 bases, and 13 bases stayed unmatched. The germline V gene has CDR1 SGHRS and CDR2 YFSETQ. The CDR3 DNA reads TGCGCCAGCAGCTTAGGTCCATATAGGGACAGCCCTAACTATGGCTACACCTTC. Encoded protein: CASSLGPYRDSPNYGYTF.

The chain carries TRBV27 and TRBJ2-6, with D unresolved. CDR1 is MNHEY and CDR2 is SMNVEV in the germline V gene (reference sequence). This CDR3 contains 15 residues. The V gene lost 8 bases and the J gene lost 4 bases, with 15 bases spanning the gap. DNA of the CDR3: TGTGCCAGCTCCTTCGCTATTTACGGGGCCAACGTCCTGACTTTC. Translation gives CASSFAIYGANVLTF.

The rearrangement joins TRBV5-4 to TRBJ2-1, with a possible D match to TRBD1 (6 bases). Deletions cut 3 bases from V and 5 bases from J, with 18 bases between. The CDR3 totals 16 residues. Germline V gene sequence: CDR1 SGHNT, CDR2 YYREEE (reference sequence). CDR3 in amino acids: CASSSPPTGLNNEQFF. Written as DNA, the CDR3 is TGTGCCAGCAGCTCCCCTCCGACAGGCCTCAACAATGAGCAGTTCTTC.

This clone was counted a single time. The V call is TRBV7-3, the J call TRBJ1-2; D is undetermined. The germline V gene has CDR1 SGHTA and CDR2 FQGTGA. The CDR3 has 14 residues. V lost 0 bases and J 2 bases, leaving 7 bases between the germline ends. The CDR3 coding sequence is TGTGCCAGCAGCTTAACGTGGGGAAACTATGGCTACACCTTC. Protein product: CASSLTWGNYGYTF.

The J gene is TRBJ2-2, the V gene TRBV9; TRBD1 aligns across 7 bases. V dropped 5 bases and J dropped 4; count of bases not matched to a gene: 2. This CDR3 has 13 residues. Germline V gene sequence: CDR1 SGDLS, CDR2 YYNGEE. The CDR3 reads CASRDRTTGELFF. CDR3 sequence (DNA): TGTGCCAGCAGGGACAGGACCACCGGGGAGCTGTTTTTT.

The DNA of the CDR3 is TGTGCCAGCAACCCCGGTGCAGCGGGAACAGATACGCAGTATTTT. Its translation is CASNPGAAGTDTQYF. The chain combines TRBV27 with TRBJ2-3; 7 nucleotides line up with TRBD2. This CDR3 has 15 amino acids. After removal of 7 bases from V and 3 bases from J, the junction contained 10 bases not matched to a gene. Germline V gives CDR1 MNHEY, CDR2 SMNVEV (reference sequence).

The chain recombines TRBV24-1 with TRBJ2-1, with D maybe TRBD2 (7 bases). CDR3 length: 13 amino acids. With 8 bases removed from V and 7 bases from J, the gap between germline ends came to 14 bases. Per germline, CDR1 KGHDR and CDR2 SFDVKD. The CDR3: CATKEGGGNEQFF. The CDR3 DNA sequence: TGTGCCACCAAGGAGGGAGGGGGGAATGAGCAGTTCTTC.

The rearrangement joins TRBV15 to TRBJ2-2; the D gene is possibly TRBD1 (5 bases). CDR1 and CDR2 from the germline V gene are LNHNV and YYDKDF (reference sequence). This CDR3 is built from 15 residues. V lost 7 bases and J lost 0, with 12 bases in between. The DNA for the CDR3 is TGTGCCACCACCGCAGACAGTCCGAACACCGGGGAGCTGTTTTTT. It is translated as CATTADSPNTGELFF.

The chain links TRBV3-1 (or the pseudogene TRBV3-2) to TRBJ1-5; unclear D gene. The V end lost 4 bases, the J end lost 7 bases, and 20 bases lay between the germline ends. Germline lookup yields CDR1 LGHDT and CDR2 YNNKEL (reference sequence). This CDR3 has 16 residues. The DNA of the CDR3 is TGTGCCAGCAGCCGCTCATCCGCAGGAGAGGGCCAGCCCCAGCATTTT. Its protein product is CASSRSSAGEGQPQHF.

This chain joins TRBV5-1 and TRBJ1-4; unclear D gene. CDR1 SGHRS and CDR2 YFSETQ come from the germline V gene. The CDR3 extends over 15 amino acids. V lost 0 bases, J lost 5 bases, and 11 bases lay in between. The CDR3 protein is CASSLAVGSNEKLFF. CDR3 nucleotide sequence: TGCGCCAGCAGCTTGGCTGTGGGATCGAATGAAAAACTGTTTTTT.